The clone carrying this T cell receptor beta chain has a count of ten or more. This specimen belongs to a study of human T cells and chemical hapten exposure. The CDR3 covers 14 residues. The germline V gene has CDR1 ENHRY and CDR2 SYGVKD. Trimming took 7 bases from V and 4 from J; bases not matched to a gene: 6. TCRdb re-called the RACE reads with MiXCR, one entry per CDR3 protein. The table records tens of thousands of distinct CDR3 sequences, roughly 5.5% of them present only once. The time point is: healthy volunteer bleed at 6 weeks. Sequencing started from total RNA isolated from unfractionated whole blood.

The source is a human donor in good health. Some clones in this sample may be carry-over from other donors' samples. V gene TRBV10-3 combines with J gene TRBJ2-3; 9 bases are a match to TRBD2. Sequenced material: whole blood. The CDR3 reads CAITAGLAADTQYF. For the CDR3, the DNA is TGTGCCATCACCGCGGGACTAGCAGCAGATACGCAGTATTTT.